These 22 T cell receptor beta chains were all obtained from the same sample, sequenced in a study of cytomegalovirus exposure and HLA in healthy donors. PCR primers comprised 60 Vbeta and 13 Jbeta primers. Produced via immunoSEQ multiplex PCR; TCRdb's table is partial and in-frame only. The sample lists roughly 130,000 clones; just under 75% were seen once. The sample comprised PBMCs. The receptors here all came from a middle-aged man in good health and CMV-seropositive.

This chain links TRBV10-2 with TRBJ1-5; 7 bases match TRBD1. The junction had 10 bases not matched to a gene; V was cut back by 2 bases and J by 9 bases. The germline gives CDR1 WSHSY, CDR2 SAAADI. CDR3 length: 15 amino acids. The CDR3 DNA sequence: TGCGCCAGCAGTGAGGGGCAAGGGGGCGAGCGGCCCCAGCATTTT. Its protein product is CASSEGQGGERPQHF.

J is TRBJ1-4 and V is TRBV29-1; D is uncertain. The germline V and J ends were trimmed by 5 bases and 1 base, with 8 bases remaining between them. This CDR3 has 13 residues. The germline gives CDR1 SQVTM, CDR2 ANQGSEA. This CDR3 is CSVSRGTNEKLFF. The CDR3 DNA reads TGCAGCGTTTCCCGGGGAACTAATGAAAAACTGTTTTTT.

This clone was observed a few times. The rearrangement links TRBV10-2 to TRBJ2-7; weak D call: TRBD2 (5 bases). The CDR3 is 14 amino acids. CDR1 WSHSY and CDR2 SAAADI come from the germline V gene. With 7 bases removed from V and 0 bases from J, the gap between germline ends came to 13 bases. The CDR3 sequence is CASKLDGDSYEQYF. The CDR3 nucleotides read TGCGCCAGCAAGCTGGACGGGGACTCCTACGAGCAGTACTTC.

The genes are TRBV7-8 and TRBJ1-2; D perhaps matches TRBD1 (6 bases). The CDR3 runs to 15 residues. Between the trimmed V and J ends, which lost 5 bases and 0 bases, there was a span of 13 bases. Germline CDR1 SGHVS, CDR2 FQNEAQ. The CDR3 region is CASSHRQEANYGYTF. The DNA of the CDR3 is TGTGCCAGCAGCCACAGACAGGAGGCTAACTATGGCTACACCTTC.

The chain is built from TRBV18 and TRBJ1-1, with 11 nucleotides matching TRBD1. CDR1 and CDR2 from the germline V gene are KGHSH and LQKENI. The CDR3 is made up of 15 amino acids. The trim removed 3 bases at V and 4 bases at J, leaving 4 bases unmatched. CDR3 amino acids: CASSPLGQGATEAFF. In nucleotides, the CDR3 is TGTGCCAGCTCACCCCTAGGACAGGGGGCCACTGAAGCTTTCTTT.

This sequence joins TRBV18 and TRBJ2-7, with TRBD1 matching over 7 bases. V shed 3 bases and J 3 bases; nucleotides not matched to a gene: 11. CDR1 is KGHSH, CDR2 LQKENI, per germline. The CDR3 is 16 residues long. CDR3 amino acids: CASSPPEGATYYEQYF. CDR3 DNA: TGTGCCAGCTCACCGCCTGAGGGGGCAACTTACTACGAGCAGTACTTC.

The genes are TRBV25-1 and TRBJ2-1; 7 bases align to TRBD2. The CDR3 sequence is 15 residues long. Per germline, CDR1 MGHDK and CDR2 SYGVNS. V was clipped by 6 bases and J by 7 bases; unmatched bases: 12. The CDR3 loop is CASRVVSGKVNEQFF. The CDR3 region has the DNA TGTGCCAGCAGGGTCGTAAGCGGGAAGGTTAATGAGCAGTTCTTC.

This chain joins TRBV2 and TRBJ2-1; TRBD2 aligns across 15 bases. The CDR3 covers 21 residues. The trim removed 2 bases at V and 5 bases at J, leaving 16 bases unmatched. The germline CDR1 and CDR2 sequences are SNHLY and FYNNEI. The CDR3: CASSEYPPGTSGGRGDNEQFF. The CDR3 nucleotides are TGTGCCAGCAGTGAATATCCACCCGGGACTAGCGGGGGGAGAGGGGACAATGAGCAGTTCTTC.

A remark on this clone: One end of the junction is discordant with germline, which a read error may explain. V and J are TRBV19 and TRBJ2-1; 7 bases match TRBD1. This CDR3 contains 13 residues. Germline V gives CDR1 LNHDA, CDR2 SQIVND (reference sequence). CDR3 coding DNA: TGTGCAAGTAGGGACAGTGTTTACAATGAGCAGTTCTTC. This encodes CASRDSVYNEQFF.

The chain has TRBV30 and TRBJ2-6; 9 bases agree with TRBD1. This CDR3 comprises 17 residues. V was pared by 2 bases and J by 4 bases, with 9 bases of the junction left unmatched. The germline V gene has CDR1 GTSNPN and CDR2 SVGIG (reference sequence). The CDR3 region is CAWSLHGTGNGANVLTF. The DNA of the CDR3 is TGTGCCTGGAGTCTTCATGGGACAGGGAACGGGGCCAACGTCCTGACTTTC.

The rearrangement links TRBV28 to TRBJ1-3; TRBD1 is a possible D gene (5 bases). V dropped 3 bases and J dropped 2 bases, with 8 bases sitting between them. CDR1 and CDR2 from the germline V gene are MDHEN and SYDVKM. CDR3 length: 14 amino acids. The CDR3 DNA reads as TGTGCCAGCAGTTTTGCGGGGGCTGGAAACACCATATATTTT. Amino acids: CASSFAGAGNTIYF.

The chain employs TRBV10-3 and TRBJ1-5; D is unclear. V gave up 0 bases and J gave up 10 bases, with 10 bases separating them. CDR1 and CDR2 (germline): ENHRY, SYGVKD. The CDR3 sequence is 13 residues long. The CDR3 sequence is CAISESIQSPQHF. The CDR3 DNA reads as TGTGCCATCAGTGAGTCGATACAGAGTCCCCAGCATTTT.

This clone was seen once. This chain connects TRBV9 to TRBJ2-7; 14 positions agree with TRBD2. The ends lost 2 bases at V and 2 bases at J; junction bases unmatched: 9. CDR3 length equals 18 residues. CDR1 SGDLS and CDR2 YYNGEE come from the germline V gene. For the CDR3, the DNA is TGTGCCAGCAGCGTGGGGACTAGCGGGGGCCACGGGGCCTACGAGCAGTACTTC. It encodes CASSVGTSGGHGAYEQYF.

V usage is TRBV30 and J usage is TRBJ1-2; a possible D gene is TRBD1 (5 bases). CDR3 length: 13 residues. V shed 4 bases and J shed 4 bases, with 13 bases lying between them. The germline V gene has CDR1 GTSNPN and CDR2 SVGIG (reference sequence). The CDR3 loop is CAWKHQGSYGYTF. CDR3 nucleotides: TGTGCCTGGAAGCACCAGGGTTCCTATGGCTACACCTTC.

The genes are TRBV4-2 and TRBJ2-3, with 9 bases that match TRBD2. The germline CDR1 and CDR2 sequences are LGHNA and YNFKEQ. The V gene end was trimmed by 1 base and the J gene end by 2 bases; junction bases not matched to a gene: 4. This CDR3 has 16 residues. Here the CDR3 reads CASSQVRGGDTDTQYF. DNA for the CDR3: TGTGCCAGCAGCCAAGTACGCGGGGGGGACACAGATACGCAGTATTTT.

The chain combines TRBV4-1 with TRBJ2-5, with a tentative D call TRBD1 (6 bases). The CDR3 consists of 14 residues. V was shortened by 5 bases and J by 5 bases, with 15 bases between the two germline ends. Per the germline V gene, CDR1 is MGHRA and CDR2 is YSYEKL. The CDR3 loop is CASSAGGAGETQYF. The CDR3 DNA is TGCGCCAGCAGCGCTGGGGGCGCAGGGGAGACCCAGTACTTC.

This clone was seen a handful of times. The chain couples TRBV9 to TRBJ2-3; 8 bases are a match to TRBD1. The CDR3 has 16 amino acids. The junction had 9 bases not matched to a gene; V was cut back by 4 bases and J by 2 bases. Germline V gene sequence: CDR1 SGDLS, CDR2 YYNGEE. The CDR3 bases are TGTGCCAGCAGCCCCCGATCGACAGGGGACACAGATACGCAGTATTTT. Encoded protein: CASSPRSTGDTDTQYF.

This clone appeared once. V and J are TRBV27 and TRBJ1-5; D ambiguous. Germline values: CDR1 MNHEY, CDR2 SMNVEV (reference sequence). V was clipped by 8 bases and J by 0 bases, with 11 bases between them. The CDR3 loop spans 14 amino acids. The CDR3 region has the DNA TGTGCCAGCCGCCCGGAGTATAGCAATCAGCCCCAGCATTTT. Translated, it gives CASRPEYSNQPQHF.

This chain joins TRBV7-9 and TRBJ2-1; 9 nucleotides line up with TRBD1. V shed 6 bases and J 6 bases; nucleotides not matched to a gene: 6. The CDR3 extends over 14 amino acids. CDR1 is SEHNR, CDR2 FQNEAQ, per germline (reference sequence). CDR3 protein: CASRQPGQGNEQFF. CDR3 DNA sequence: TGTGCCAGCAGGCAACCGGGACAGGGCAATGAGCAGTTCTTC.

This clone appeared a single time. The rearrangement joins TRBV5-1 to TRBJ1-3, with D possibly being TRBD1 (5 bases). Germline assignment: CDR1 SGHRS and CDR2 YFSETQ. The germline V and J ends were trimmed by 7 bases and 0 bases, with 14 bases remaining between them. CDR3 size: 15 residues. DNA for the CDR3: TGCGCCAGCCGCGCGGAGGGGAGCTCTGGAAACACCATATATTTT. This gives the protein CASRAEGSSGNTIYF.

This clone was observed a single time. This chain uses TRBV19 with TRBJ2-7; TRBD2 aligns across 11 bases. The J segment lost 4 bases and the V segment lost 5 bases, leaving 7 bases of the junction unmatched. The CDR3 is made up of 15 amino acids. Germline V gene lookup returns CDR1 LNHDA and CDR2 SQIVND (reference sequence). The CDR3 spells CASSGGGLAVYEQYF. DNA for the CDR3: TGTGCCAGTAGTGGAGGGGGACTAGCGGTTTACGAGCAGTACTTC.

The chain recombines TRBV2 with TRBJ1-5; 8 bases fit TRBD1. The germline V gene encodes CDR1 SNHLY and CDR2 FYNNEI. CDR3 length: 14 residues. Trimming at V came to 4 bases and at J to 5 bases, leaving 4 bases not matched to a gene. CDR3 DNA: TGTGCCAGCAGTGGACAGGGGAATCATCAGCCCCAGCATTTT. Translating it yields CASSGQGNHQPQHF.